These 8 T cell receptor beta chains were all obtained from the same sample, sequenced in a study of cytomegalovirus exposure and HLA in healthy donors. Use of 60 Vbeta and 13 Jbeta primers characterized the PCR. The method was immunoSEQ multiplex PCR; TCRdb's version includes in-frame clones alone and lacks a portion of them. This table has about 88,000 clones, approximately 77% appearing once. Sequencing was done on a sample of PBMCs. The receptors were sampled from a woman aged 40 to 50 in good health and CMV-seronegative.

This chain uses TRBV7-6 with TRBJ1-4; unclear D gene. Germline CDR1 and CDR2: SGHVS and FNYEAQ. Trimming shortened V by 2 bases and J by 7 bases, and 14 bases separated the two germline ends. The CDR3 runs 15 residues. This CDR3 is CASSLSALAIEKLFF. The CDR3 DNA follows: TGTGCCAGCAGCTTAAGCGCGTTGGCAATTGAAAAACTGTTTTTT.

This clone was seen just once. V and J are TRBV5-8 and TRBJ2-1; D is possibly TRBD2 (5 bases). V lost 0 bases and J lost 8, with 18 bases in between. Germline-derived CDR1 and CDR2 are SGHTS and YDEGEE. CDR3 length equals 16 residues. The CDR3 nucleotides read TGTGCCAGCAGCTTGGCCGAGGTTTTGAGGGTGTATGAGCAGTTCTTC. It codes for CASSLAEVLRVYEQFF.

For this clone: The CDR3 ends on some other residue instead of the conserved phenylalanine or tryptophan, so this is likely a read error. The chain joins TRBV12-5 to TRBJ1-5; a weak D match, TRBD1 (5 bases). CDR3 size: 16 residues. V was cut by 2 bases and J by 3 bases, with 14 bases left in between. The germline gives CDR1 LGHNT, CDR2 FRNRAP. The CDR3, as DNA: TGTGCTAGTGGTTTGTCCCCAGGGTCTTTCAATCAGCCCCAGCATGTT. Amino acid sequence: CASGLSPGSFNQPQHV.

CDR3 region: CASSIRQGSYEQYF. The CDR3 bases are TGTGCCAGCAGCATACGACAGGGCTCCTACGAGCAGTACTTC. The chain couples TRBV11-2 to TRBJ2-7, with 7 bases that match TRBD1. The V and J ends lost 5 bases and 0 bases, in that order; junction bases with no gene match: 4. This CDR3 region has 14 residues. Germline V lookup: CDR1 SGHAT, CDR2 FQNNGV.

This sequence joins TRBV5-5 and TRBJ1-1; TRBD1 might be the D (5 bases). V was trimmed by 2 bases and J by 1 base, leaving 6 bases between them. This CDR3 has 13 residues. CDR1 and CDR2 from the germline V gene are SGHKS and YYEKEE (reference sequence). The CDR3 nucleotides are TGTGCCAGCAGCTTCGACAGGAACACTGAAGCTTTCTTT. This encodes CASSFDRNTEAFF. The full variable domain, rest sourced from reference TRBV5-5 and TRBJ1-1, is DAGVTQSPTHLIKTRGQQVTLRCSPISGHKSVSWYQQVLGQGPQFIFQYYEKEERGRGNFPDRFSARQFPNYSSELNVNALLLGDSALYLCASSFDRNTEAFFGQGTRLTVV.

This chain links TRBV4-2 with TRBJ2-7; D is perhaps TRBD1 (6 bases). Trimming removed 0 bases from V and 3 bases from J, with 12 bases in between. CDR1 LGHNA and CDR2 YNFKEQ come from the germline V gene. The CDR3 spans 15 residues. CDR3 amino acids: CASSQEGQGSYEQYF. In DNA, the CDR3 is TGTGCCAGCAGCCAAGAAGGTCAGGGGAGCTACGAGCAGTACTTC.

The V and J genes are TRBV9 and TRBJ2-2; TRBD1 matches 8 bases. Per the germline V gene, CDR1 is SGDLS and CDR2 is YYNGEE. The junction had 1 base not matched to a gene; V was cut back by 0 bases and J by 0 bases. The CDR3 contains 16 residues. CDR3 DNA: TGTGCCAGCAGCGTAGGGGGACAGGCGAACACCGGGGAGCTGTTTTTT. Amino acids: CASSVGGQANTGELFF.

This sequence joins TRBV27 and TRBJ2-3; D is unresolved. CDR1 is MNHEY, CDR2 SMNVEV, per germline (reference sequence). CDR3 length: 14 amino acids. The V and J ends lost 3 bases and 6 bases respectively, with 13 bases between them. The CDR3 DNA is TGTGCCAGCAGTTTGGGCGACCGGCCGGATACGCAGTATTTT. Translating it yields CASSLGDRPDTQYF.